This TCR beta chain was sequenced in a study of blood T cell repertoires in COVID-19. Study at large: T cells, B-cell-depleted T cells, or PBMCs provided the cDNA or gDNA that served as material.

Recruited during active infection, patients (from Seattle) were subsequently followed longitudinally. Authors' methods: How many nucleated cells were present was estimated from reference gene primer amplification. Repertoires were generated with immunoSEQ multiplex PCR, while TCRdb's copy carries only in-frame clones and drops some. Clone size and the V and J calls come from that table; the DNA yielded D and trimming. The sample consists of some 170,000 clones, more than 85% of them appearing once. Sample: peripheral blood. This sequence was found in a woman aged 55-75 years with COVID-19, enrolled during active disease.

The CDR3 reads CASSEARQGNGYTF. CDR3 nucleotides: TGTGCCAGCAGTGAAGCTCGACAGGGGAATGGCTACACCTTC. The chain has TRBV2 and TRBJ1-2; 8 nucleotides line up with TRBD1. The CDR3 totals 14 residues. After removal of 0 bases from V and 6 bases from J, the junction contained 3 bases not matched to a gene. Germline-derived CDR1 and CDR2 are SNHLY and FYNNEI.